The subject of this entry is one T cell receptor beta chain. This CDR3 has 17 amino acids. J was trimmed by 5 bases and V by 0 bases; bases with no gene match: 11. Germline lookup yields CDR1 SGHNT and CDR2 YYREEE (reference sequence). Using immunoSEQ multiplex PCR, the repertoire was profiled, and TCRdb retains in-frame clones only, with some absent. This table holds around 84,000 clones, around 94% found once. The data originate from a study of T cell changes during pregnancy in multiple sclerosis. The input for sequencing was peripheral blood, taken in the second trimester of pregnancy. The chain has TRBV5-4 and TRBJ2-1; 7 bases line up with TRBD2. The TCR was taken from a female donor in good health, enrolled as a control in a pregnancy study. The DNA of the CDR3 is TGTGCCAGCAGCTTGGGAGCAGCGGGACCCATAAACAATGAGCAGTTCTTC. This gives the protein CASSLGAAGPINNEQFF. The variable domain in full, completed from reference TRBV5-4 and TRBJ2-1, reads ETGVTQSPTHLIKTRGQQVTLRCSSQSGHNTVSWYQQALGQGPQFIFQYYREEENGRGNFPPRFSGLQFPNYSSELNVNALELDDSALYLCASSLGAAGPINNEQFFGPGTRLTVL.